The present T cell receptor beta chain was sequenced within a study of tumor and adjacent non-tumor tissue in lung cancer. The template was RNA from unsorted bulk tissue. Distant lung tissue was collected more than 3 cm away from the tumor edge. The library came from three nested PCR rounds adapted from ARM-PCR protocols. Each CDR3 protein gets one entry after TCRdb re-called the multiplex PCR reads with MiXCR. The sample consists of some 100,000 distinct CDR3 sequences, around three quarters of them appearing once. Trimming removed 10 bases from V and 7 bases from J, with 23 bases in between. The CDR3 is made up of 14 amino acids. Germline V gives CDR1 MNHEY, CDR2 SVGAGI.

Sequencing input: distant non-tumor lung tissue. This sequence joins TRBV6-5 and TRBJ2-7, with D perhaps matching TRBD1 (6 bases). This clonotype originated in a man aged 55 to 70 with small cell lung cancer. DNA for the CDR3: TGTGCCACTGCAACCGGGACAAGGGGAGTTGAGCAGTACTTC. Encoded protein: CATATGTRGVEQYF.